This T cell receptor beta chain came from a study of identical twins. The CDR3 consists of 16 residues. The V and J ends lost 2 bases and 0 bases respectively, with 11 bases between them. Germline CDR1 is MGHDK and CDR2 is SYGVNS. Using its own MiXCR run on the 5' RACE reads, TCRdb lists one record per CDR3 protein. In the table there are 500,000 to 600,000 distinct CDR3 sequences, less than 25% of which are singletons. These data are also associated with another study on T cells expressing NK-cell markers. From that second work: Within the sequenced cohort of eight donors, seven exhibited HCMV seropositivity and one was seronegative. Only alpha-beta TCR T cells were sorted in several experiments, using an anti-gamma-delta TCR antibody. Unclear, still, was the HCMV specificity of the expanded NKG2C+ T cell clones.

Sequenced input: CD4+ T cells sorted from blood. This rearrangement joins TRBV25-1 to TRBJ2-1; D is ambiguous. The sequence was collected from a woman between 18 and 30 years old in good health. CDR3 coding DNA: TGTGCCAGCAGTGAACCCGGCCCGAGCTCCTACAATGAGCAGTTCTTC. Translation: CASSEPGPSSYNEQFF.